These T cell receptor beta chains were read from a single sample in a study of vaccination and CD4 T cells after COVID-19. TCRdb reprocessed the PCR reads with MiXCR, giving one entry per CDR3 protein. Seen here are about 15,000 distinct CDR3 sequences, about 40% observed once, and the top ten hold about 20%. Which antigens these TCRs recognize remains unknown. The sample here was CD4+ T cells from blood, cultured in vitro, taken before SARS-CoV-2 vaccination. The source of these receptors is a human donor who had recovered from COVID-19. CDR3s include the opening cysteine and the closing phenylalanine or tryptophan. Fields, in order: V gene, J gene, CDR3 length, clone size, CDR3 protein. Only part of the rows carry a size: once, few, many, or a class if the clone is expanded.

v_call: TRBV6-2/TRBV6-3; j_call: TRBJ1-2; cdr3_length: 18; clone_size: .; cdr3_aa: CASSSVTGAYSPNYGYTF
v_call: TRBV5-5; j_call: TRBJ1-5; cdr3_length: 18; clone_size: few; cdr3_aa: CASSQRPGIDRGNQPQHF
v_call: TRBV29-1; j_call: TRBJ2-2; cdr3_length: 13; clone_size: .; cdr3_aa: CSVVVRVPGELFF
v_call: TRBV20-1; j_call: TRBJ1-1; cdr3_length: 13; clone_size: few; cdr3_aa: CSASAGMNTEAFF
v_call: TRBV15; j_call: TRBJ1-5; cdr3_length: 17; clone_size: few; cdr3_aa: CATSRDIGGLGNQPQHF
v_call: TRBV6-5; j_call: TRBJ1-5; cdr3_length: 15; clone_size: few; cdr3_aa: CASSSESGDREPQHF
v_call: TRBV20-1; j_call: TRBJ1-2; cdr3_length: 13; clone_size: .; cdr3_aa: CSARDPGLYGYTF
v_call: TRBV6-1; j_call: TRBJ2-7; cdr3_length: 17; clone_size: .; cdr3_aa: CASRETSGTIRPWEQYF
v_call: TRBV20-1; j_call: TRBJ2-1; cdr3_length: 17; clone_size: .; cdr3_aa: CSARPASGTGVYNEQFF
v_call: TRBV20-1; j_call: TRBJ2-1; cdr3_length: 14; clone_size: .; cdr3_aa: CSARVGQTYNEQFF
v_call: TRBV20-1; j_call: TRBJ1-5; cdr3_length: 14; clone_size: few; cdr3_aa: CSALPDRGSQPQHF
v_call: TRBV11-2; j_call: TRBJ2-3; cdr3_length: 16; clone_size: few; cdr3_aa: CASSLGTPPGGDTQYF
v_call: TRBV20-1; j_call: TRBJ2-3; cdr3_length: 14; clone_size: few; cdr3_aa: CSGGGSLVTDTQYF
v_call: TRBV2; j_call: TRBJ2-3; cdr3_length: 16; clone_size: .; cdr3_aa: CASNGPGHGRADTQYF
v_call: TRBV20-1; j_call: TRBJ1-2; cdr3_length: 14; clone_size: .; cdr3_aa: CSARETGTNYGYTF
v_call: TRBV7-2; j_call: TRBJ1-3; cdr3_length: 13; clone_size: few; cdr3_aa: CASSFRIGNTIYF
v_call: TRBV28; j_call: TRBJ1-2; cdr3_length: 12; clone_size: .; cdr3_aa: CASSPGTKGYTF
v_call: TRBV24-1; j_call: TRBJ2-3; cdr3_length: 11; clone_size: few; cdr3_aa: CATARTDTQYF
v_call: TRBV27; j_call: TRBJ2-3; cdr3_length: 13; clone_size: few; cdr3_aa: CASSFNRGNTQYF